These T cell receptor beta chains were read from a single sample in a study of identical twins. TCRdb analysed the 5' RACE reads with MiXCR anew, one entry per CDR3 protein. Here the sample spans approximately 1.8 million distinct CDR3 sequences, under 35% being singletons. Sequenced: cord blood. These TCRs come from a newborn girl in good health. Both conserved end residues are part of each CDR3. A D gene is named only where the DNA matches it firmly. Part of the rows lack a size; the others show once, few, many or a class for expanded clones.

>TRBV12-3/TRBV12-4|-|TRBJ1-1|-
TGTGCCAGCAGTCTATTACTCGGGAACACTGAAGCTTTCTTT
CASSLLLGNTEAFF
>TRBV5-1|-|TRBJ1-1|-
TGCGCCAGCAGCTTGCCCGCCGGGGCTGGCACTGAAGCTTTCTTT
CASSLPAGAGTEAFF
>TRBV6-2/TRBV6-3|-|TRBJ2-7|TRBD2
TGTGCCAGCAGACAAGCGGGGGGCTCCTACGAGCAGTACTTC
CASRQAGGSYEQYF
>TRBV12-3/TRBV12-4|-|TRBJ2-7|TRBD2
TGTGCCAGCAGCCCTCCGGGGAGGGGCATCTGCGAGCAGTACTTC
CASSPPGRGICEQYF
>TRBV3-1|few|TRBJ2-5|-
TGTGCCAGCAGCCACGGCGGGCTCCAAGAGACCCAGTACTTC
CASSHGGLQETQYF
>TRBV28|few|TRBJ2-7|TRBD2
TGTGCCAGCAGTTTGCCAACTAGCGGCCTCTCCTACAATGAGCAGTACTTC
CASSLPTSGLSYNEQYF
>TRBV28|-|TRBJ2-7|TRBD2
TGTGCCAGCAGTGGGAGCGGGAGGGCGGCCTACGAGCAGTACTTC
CASSGSGRAAYEQYF
>TRBV3-1|-|TRBJ1-4|-
TGTGCCAGCAGCCAACAACAGGGTCTTAGTGAAAAACTGTTTTTT
CASSQQQGLSEKLFF
>TRBV20-1|-|TRBJ2-7|-
TGCAGTGCTAGAGTTTGGGACACAATCTACGAGCAGTACTTC
CSARVWDTIYEQYF
>TRBV20-1|few|TRBJ2-1|-
TGCAGTGCTAGGGTCCGAGGGCGGGGTGAGCAGTTCTTC
CSARVRGRGEQFF
>TRBV7-8|-|TRBJ2-2|-
TGTGCCAGCAGCTTAGAAGGTCTGCCCTTACGCGGGGAGCTGTTTTTT
CASSLEGLPLRGELFF
>TRBV19|-|TRBJ2-3|-
TGTGCCAGTAGTATTGGCGTTCCCACAGATACGCAGTATTTT
CASSIGVPTDTQYF